This passage covers 21 T cell receptor beta chains from one sample sequenced in a study of T cell repertoires in cytomegalovirus infection. TCRdb fed the reads into MiXCR, producing one record per CDR3 protein. The table includes around 450,000 distinct CDR3 sequences, roughly 12% detected once. Material for sequencing was PBMCs. The receptor source for this set is a human donor in good health (CMV status not recorded). Some clones in this sample may be carry-over from other donors' samples.

This clonotype was detected ten times or more. This chain connects TRBV19 to TRBJ2-7; D tentatively fits TRBD1 or TRBD2 (5 bases each). The CDR3 contains 15 residues. Trimming took 1 base from V and 7 from J, leaving 17 bases between them. The germline V gene encodes CDR1 LNHDA and CDR2 SQIVND (reference sequence). CDR3 amino acids: CASSIVWDGALEQYF. The CDR3 nucleotides read TGTGCCAGTAGTATAGTTTGGGACGGAGCCTTGGAGCAGTACTTC.

V gene TRBV2 combines with J gene TRBJ1-1; D unresolved. The CDR3 runs to 12 residues. CDR1 and CDR2 (germline): SNHLY, FYNNEI. V was pared by 7 bases and J by 4 bases, with 10 bases between. CDR3 sequence: CASIVRGTEAFF. CDR3 nucleotides: TGTGCCAGCATAGTGCGGGGCACTGAAGCTTTCTTT.

The CDR3, as DNA: TGTGCCAGCAGTTTAAAATACACTGAAGCTTTCTTT. It codes for CASSLKYTEAFF. This sequence joins TRBV28 and TRBJ1-1; D call uncertain. Trimming cost V 2 bases and J 3 bases, with 4 bases left between them. The CDR3 consists of 12 residues. Per the germline V gene, CDR1 is MDHEN and CDR2 is SYDVKM.

This clonotype was detected ten times or more. The rearrangement links TRBV19 to TRBJ2-2; 7 bases fit TRBD1. V trimming: 6 bases; J trimming: 1 base; junction bases outside the gene matches: 20. This CDR3 is 20 amino acids long. The germline V gene encodes CDR1 LNHDA and CDR2 SQIVND (reference sequence). This chain's CDR3 is CASRGLPGQRLNLNTGELFF. The CDR3 DNA sequence: TGTGCCAGTAGAGGGTTACCGGGACAGCGCTTAAATCTGAACACCGGGGAGCTGTTTTTT.

This clonotype was counted many times. The chain employs TRBV5-1 and TRBJ2-3; possibly TRBD2 for D (7 bases). The CDR3 consists of 16 residues. The germline gives CDR1 SGHRS, CDR2 YFSETQ. V was shortened by 2 bases and J by 1 base, with 14 bases between the two germline ends. CDR3 in DNA: TGCGCCAGCAGCTTTGGGGGCGGGAGACGCACAGATACGCAGTATTTT. Amino acids: CASSFGGGRRTDTQYF.

This clonotype was seen repeatedly, ten times or more. The chain uses TRBV25-1 and TRBJ1-5; D ambiguous. The germline V and J ends were trimmed by 8 bases and 2 bases, with 13 bases remaining between them. CDR3 length equals 14 residues. The germline V gene has CDR1 MGHDK and CDR2 SYGVNS. The DNA for the CDR3 is TGTGCCAGCGGACCTTGGGCAGGCAATCAGCCCCAGCATTTT. Translation gives CASGPWAGNQPQHF.

This clonotype appeared a few times. The V and J genes are TRBV5-1 and TRBJ1-1; weak D call: TRBD1 (5 bases). Germline CDR1 and CDR2: SGHRS and YFSETQ. The CDR3 loop spans 14 amino acids. Trimming left V 3 bases short and J 3 bases short, with 12 bases between. The CDR3 loop is CASSSGGFDTEAFF. The CDR3 region has the DNA TGCGCCAGCAGCTCTGGGGGATTCGACACTGAAGCTTTCTTT.

This clonotype was detected many times. The rearrangement uses TRBV4-1 and TRBJ2-5; 16 bases line up with TRBD2. The CDR3 has 18 residues. CDR1 and CDR2 from the germline V gene are MGHRA and YSYEKL. V lost 2 bases and J lost 5; bases outside the gene matches: 8. The CDR3 is CASSQLGTSGRAAETQYF. The CDR3 DNA is TGCGCCAGCAGCCAACTAGGGACTAGCGGGAGGGCGGCGGAGACCCAGTACTTC.

This clonotype was observed many times. The chain is built from TRBV7-6 and TRBJ1-2; 12 bases match TRBD1. There are 19 residues in the CDR3. Germline V lookup: CDR1 SGHVS, CDR2 FNYEAQ. With V trimmed by 1 base and J by 2 bases, 11 bases remained unmatched. CDR3 region: CASSLEWRGTGGGNYGYTF. In DNA, the CDR3 is TGTGCCAGCAGCTTAGAGTGGAGGGGGACAGGGGGCGGCAACTATGGCTACACCTTC.

This clonotype was observed many times. V and J are TRBV28 and TRBJ1-5; unclear D gene. Per germline, CDR1 MDHEN and CDR2 SYDVKM. The CDR3 consists of 14 residues. Trimming removed 5 bases at V and 5 bases at J, with 13 bases between. The CDR3 nucleotides read TGTGCCAGCAGTCCGATTGGGAACGATCAGCCCCAGCATTTT. This sequence encodes CASSPIGNDQPQHF.

A few counts support this clonotype. The chain is built from TRBV5-5 and TRBJ2-2; TRBD1 matches at 10 bases. The germline CDR1 and CDR2 sequences are SGHKS and YYEKEE (reference sequence). With 4 bases clipped from V and 5 bases from J, the junction kept 8 bases outside the gene matches. The CDR3 is 16 amino acids. The CDR3 nucleotides read TGTGCCAGCAGCCCAGGACAGGGGGATTTTACCGGGGAGCTGTTTTTT. It yields the protein CASSPGQGDFTGELFF.

This sequence joins TRBV5-1 and TRBJ2-7; D unclear. The CDR3 is 13 residues long. CDR1 SGHRS and CDR2 YFSETQ come from the germline V gene. V lost 4 bases, J lost 5 bases, and 13 bases lay in between. The DNA for the CDR3 is TGCGCCAGCAGCGAATTTGAAGGGAACGAGCAGTACTTC. It encodes CASSEFEGNEQYF.

This clonotype has at least ten counts. This rearrangement joins TRBV12-3 or TRBV12-4 to TRBJ1-6, with unresolved D. Trimming took off 3 bases at V and 6 bases at J, with 6 bases between the two ends. This CDR3 comprises 13 residues. CDR3 DNA: TGTGCCAGCAGTTTGGAGTTTAATTCACCCCTCCACTTT. Protein: CASSLEFNSPLHF.

This clonotype was seen a few times. The CDR3 bases are TGTGCCAGTAGTGATTTGGGTAGGGGCGGAAATGAGCAGTTCTTC. The encoded protein is CASSDLGRGGNEQFF. This chain uses TRBV19 with TRBJ2-1; possible D gene TRBD1, 5 bases. This CDR3 contains 15 residues. Germline V gene sequence: CDR1 LNHDA, CDR2 SQIVND (reference sequence). V gave up 5 bases and J gave up 7 bases, with 18 bases separating them.

This clonotype was picked up many times. The chain joins TRBV9 to TRBJ1-2; D is ambiguous. Germline CDR1 SGDLS, CDR2 YYNGEE. V shed 0 bases and J shed 3 bases, with 9 bases lying between them. CDR3 length: 14 amino acids. The CDR3 coding sequence is TGTGCCAGCAGCGTAGCAACACGCGACTATGGCTACACCTTC. Translating it yields CASSVATRDYGYTF.

This clonotype was seen ten or more times. The chain combines TRBV7-9 with TRBJ1-1, with D unresolved. This CDR3 has 15 residues. Trimming pared 6 bases from V and 5 bases from J, leaving 19 bases between. Germline V gene data show CDR1 as SEHNR and CDR2 as FQNEAQ (reference sequence). The CDR3 DNA follows: TGTGCCAGCAGTTCTGGTGTGGGTGATTGGACTGAAGCTTTCTTT. Protein product: CASSSGVGDWTEAFF.

This clonotype was detected ten times or more. The chain links TRBV20-1 to TRBJ1-2; 7 bases match TRBD1. Germline V CDR1 and CDR2: DFQATT, SNEGSKA (reference sequence). V gave up 2 bases and J gave up 8 bases; unmatched junction bases: 11. This CDR3 comprises 14 residues. The CDR3, as DNA: TGCAGTGCTAGACCCCCGACAGGGTTTCAGGGCTACACCTTC. This codes for CSARPPTGFQGYTF.

This clonotype appeared once. The rearrangement links TRBV20-1 to TRBJ1-5; no definite D call. CDR3 length: 13 residues. The germline gives CDR1 DFQATT, CDR2 SNEGSKA (reference sequence). Trimming took 3 bases from V and 1 from J, leaving 7 bases between them. The CDR3 reads CSASQWSNQPQHF. CDR3 in DNA: TGCAGTGCTAGCCAGTGGAGCAATCAGCCCCAGCATTTT.

In this sample, this clonotype turned up a few times. This sequence joins TRBV5-1 and TRBJ1-2; a possible D gene is TRBD1 (5 bases). Per germline, CDR1 SGHRS and CDR2 YFSETQ. V was shortened by 0 bases and J by 6 bases, with 9 bases between the two germline ends. This CDR3 contains 13 residues. CDR3 DNA sequence: TGCGCCAGCAGCTTGGCCCAGGGTAATGGCTACACCTTC. Translated: CASSLAQGNGYTF.

This clonotype was detected a few times. The rearrangement uses TRBV4-1 and TRBJ1-3, with a possible D match to TRBD1 (5 bases). Trimming pared 4 bases from V and 0 bases from J, leaving 16 bases between. Looked up from germline, CDR1 is MGHRA and CDR2 is YSYEKL. The CDR3 spans 17 residues. CDR3 nucleotide sequence: TGCGCCAGCAGCCCCCGTGGGGGACGCATCTCTGGAAACACCATATATTTT. The encoded protein is CASSPRGGRISGNTIYF.

This clonotype has ten or more counts. The rearrangement joins TRBV7-2 to TRBJ2-1; 12 bases fit TRBD2. Germline CDR1 and CDR2: SGHTA and FQGNSA. The junction had 8 bases not matched to a gene; V was cut back by 5 bases and J by 9 bases. The CDR3 consists of 15 residues. The CDR3 is CASSPLAGGVGEQFF. The CDR3 DNA reads as TGTGCCAGCAGCCCACTAGCGGGAGGAGTGGGTGAGCAGTTCTTC.